These T cell receptor beta chains were read from a single sample in a study of cytomegalovirus exposure and HLA in healthy donors. Sequencing was performed with immunoSEQ multiplex PCR; in TCRdb, only in-frame clones are kept and a portion is missing. The sample lists around 250,000 clones; nearly 90% were seen once. Sequences were obtained from PBMCs. These TCRs come from a woman aged 18-29 years in good health and CMV-seronegative. Both conserved end residues are part of each CDR3. A D gene is named only where the DNA matches it firmly. The listing skips clone size in some rows; elsewhere it reads once, few, many or a size class.

d_call,clone_size,j_call,v_call,cdr3_nt,cdr3_aa
-,once,TRBJ1-4,TRBV28,TGTGCCAGCAGTGAGCCGTTTGCTAATGAAAAACTGTTTTTT,CASSEPFANEKLFF
TRBD2,-,TRBJ2-2,TRBV27,TGTGCCAGCAGTTTATACCCTAGCGGGGGCCCCATAACAAACACCGGGGAGCTGTTTTTT,CASSLYPSGGPITNTGELFF
-,-,TRBJ1-3,TRBV6-5,TGTGCCAGCAGTTACCAGGTCCCTTTAGCTGGAAACACCATATATTTT,CASSYQVPLAGNTIYF
TRBD1,once,TRBJ1-1,TRBV4-1,TGCGCCAGCAGCCCCACACAGGGGGCAGGCACTGAAGCTTTCTTT,CASSPTQGAGTEAFF
-,-,TRBJ1-1,TRBV25-1,TGTGCCAGCAGCGCCCAACAGGGCACTGAAGCTTTCTTT,CASSAQQGTEAFF
TRBD1,-,TRBJ1-1,TRBV6-5,TGTGCCAGCAGTTCGGGACAGGGGTCTACTGAAGCTTTCTTT,CASSSGQGSTEAFF
-,-,TRBJ2-5,TRBV29-1,TGCAGCGTTGTGTTCACAGCCAAAGAGACCCAGTACTTC,CSVVFTAKETQYF
-,-,TRBJ2-5,TRBV19,TGTGCCAGTAGCCGGGGTTTCGGGACTCAAGAGACCCAGTACTTC,CASSRGFGTQETQYF
-,-,TRBJ1-6,TRBV19,TGTGCCAGTAGTATAGACCCGGGGACAAGAAATTCACCCCTCCACTTT,CASSIDPGTRNSPLHF
-,-,TRBJ1-5,TRBV27,TGTGCCAGCAGGCTATTTGACAAGAGCAATCAGCCCCAGCATTTT,CASRLFDKSNQPQHF
-,-,TRBJ2-1,TRBV28,TGTGCCTACACCCGCGGGAATGAGCAGTTCTTC,CAYTRGNEQFF
-,-,TRBJ2-2,TRBV19,TGTGCCAGTAGTATTTTTTACAGGGCTCCGAACACCGGGGAGCTGTTTTTT,CASSIFYRAPNTGELFF
TRBD2,-,TRBJ2-3,TRBV6-5,TGTGCCAGCAGCAGCGGGGGCCCGACCACTGATACGCAGTATTTT,CASSSGGPTTDTQYF
-,-,TRBJ2-3,TRBV29-1,TGCAGCGTTGAAGATGAGAAGGGAGGAGATACGCAGTATTTT,CSVEDEKGGDTQYF
TRBD2,-,TRBJ2-2,TRBV30,TGTGCCTGGAGTGTACGTAGCGGGGGGTGGAACACCGGGGAGCTGTTTTTT,CAWSVRSGGWNTGELFF
TRBD2,-,TRBJ2-5,TRBV5-1,TGCGCCAGCAGCTCCAGGACTAGCGGGATCGAGACCCAGTACTTC,CASSSRTSGIETQYF
-,once,TRBJ2-1,TRBV28,TGTGCCAGCAGTTTAGGGACTTACAATGAGCAGTTCTTC,CASSLGTYNEQFF
-,-,TRBJ1-5,TRBV15,TGTGCCACCAGCCAAACCCGTCAGGATCAGCCCCAGCATTTT,CATSQTRQDQPQHF
-,-,TRBJ2-5,TRBV7-3,TGTGCCAGCAGCTTATACCGGGGTAGCGGTGAGACCCAGTACTTC,CASSLYRGSGETQYF
-,-,TRBJ1-1,TRBV11-2,TGTGCCAGCTTCTCCTCAGTGAACACTGAAGCTTTCTTT,CASFSSVNTEAFF
-,-,TRBJ1-2,TRBV4-3,TGCGCCAGCCGCGGGGCTCAAACCGCTCACTATGGCTACACCTTC,CASRGAQTAHYGYTF
TRBD2,-,TRBJ2-5,TRBV7-6,TGTGCCAGCAGCTTAGGTACTAGCGGGGATGGAGAGACCCAGTACTTC,CASSLGTSGDGETQYF
-,-,TRBJ1-3,TRBV30,TGTGCCTGGAGTGCAAACAGGGGAAACACCATATATTTT,CAWSANRGNTIYF
-,-,TRBJ1-1,TRBV6-5,TGTGCCAGCAGTTACGGCGGGGAAGGCACTGAAGCTTTCTTT,CASSYGGEGTEAFF
-,-,TRBJ1-2,TRBV19,TGTGCCAGTAGTATACCGAGTGCGGGGGTTGGCTACACCTTC,CASSIPSAGVGYTF
TRBD1,-,TRBJ2-6,TRBV11-3,TGTGCCAGCAGCTCAAACAGGGGGTCCGGGGCCAACGTCCTGACTTTC,CASSSNRGSGANVLTF
TRBD2,-,TRBJ2-5,TRBV11-2,TGTGCCAGCAGCTTAGTTGGCAGACTAGCGGGGGGAGAGACCCAGTACTTC,CASSLVGRLAGGETQYF
TRBD2,-,TRBJ2-1,TRBV28,TGTGCCAGCAGTTCCGTCCTAGCGGGCCATGAGCAGTTCTTC,CASSSVLAGHEQFF
-,-,TRBJ1-4,TRBV11-2,TGTGCCAGCAGCTTAAGAACAGAGAAACTAGGTAGCGAAAAACTGTTTTTT,CASSLRTEKLGSEKLFF
TRBD2,-,TRBJ2-3,TRBV6-6,TGTGCCAGCAGCAAGACTAGCGGGGGGAGCACAGATACGCAGTATTTT,CASSKTSGGSTDTQYF
TRBD1,-,TRBJ1-1,TRBV2,TGTGCCAGCTGGAGGGACAGGGGAATAGTGAACACTGAAGCTTTCTTT,CASWRDRGIVNTEAFF